This entry lists 17 T cell receptor beta chains sequenced from one sample in a study of CD8+ T cells in alopecia areata. Reverse transcription of extracted RNA yielded cDNA, which provided the sequencing template. Data came from immunoSEQ multiplex PCR; TCRdb stores just in-frame clones and leaves some out. This sample yields around 200,000 clones, of which around 60% are seen a single time; approximately 0.7% belongs to the top ten. The treatment: oral pan-JAK inhibitor, 5-10 mg twice daily. The input for sequencing was CD4+ T cells sorted from blood, taken at week 4, from a patient treated with tofacitinib. Source of these receptors: a human donor with alopecia areata.

The rearrangement joins TRBV28 to TRBJ1-2; D gene unclear. V gave up 5 bases and J gave up 0 bases, with 7 bases separating them. Germline CDR1 and CDR2: MDHEN and SYDVKM. This CDR3 has 13 residues. This chain's CDR3 is CASSLTTNYGYTF. CDR3 sequence (DNA): TGTGCCAGCAGTCTTACAACTAACTATGGCTACACCTTC.

The chain recombines TRBV5-1 with TRBJ2-1, with 11 bases that match TRBD2. V dropped 2 bases and J dropped 7; count of bases not matched to a gene: 5. Per the germline V gene, CDR1 is SGHRS and CDR2 is YFSETQ. The CDR3 totals 15 residues. Here the CDR3 DNA reads TGCGCCAGCAGCTTAACTAGCGGGAGTAGGAATGAGCAGTTCTTC. This translates into CASSLTSGSRNEQFF.

This chain uses TRBV30 with TRBJ2-5; tentatively, D is TRBD1 or TRBD2 (6 bases each). Trimming cost V 0 bases and J 7 bases, with 15 bases left between them. Germline CDR1 and CDR2: GTSNPN and SVGIG (reference sequence). CDR3 size: 14 residues. The CDR3 DNA reads TGTGCCTGGAGTGTACTGGGGGGCGCGGGGACCCAGTACTTC. Protein sequence: CAWSVLGGAGTQYF. Using reference TRBV30 and TRBJ2-5 for the parts outside the CDR3, the full variable domain is SQTIHQWPATLVQPVGSPLSLECTVEGTSNPNLYWYRQAAGRGLQLLFYSVGIGQISSEVPQNLSASRPQDRQFILSSKKLLLSDSGFYLCAWSVLGGAGTQYFGPGTRLLVL.

Worth noting for this clone: In the same sample, other DNA sequences code for this CDR3. This chain joins TRBV29-1 and TRBJ1-5, with D perhaps matching TRBD1 (5 bases). The CDR3 length is 13 residues. V was pared by 4 bases and J by 2 bases, with 9 bases between. Germline V gene sequence: CDR1 SQVTM, CDR2 ANQGSEA. The CDR3, as DNA: TGCAGCGTTGGGCAGGGAGGCAATCAGCCCCAGCATTTT. This encodes CSVGQGGNQPQHF.

The rearrangement joins TRBV7-2 to TRBJ2-5, with D tentatively TRBD2 (6 bases). V was clipped by 7 bases and J by 5 bases, with 11 bases between them. Germline V lookup: CDR1 SGHTA, CDR2 FQGNSA. This CDR3 is built from 12 residues. CDR3 DNA sequence: TGTGCCAGCACTACTGGAGGGGAGACCCAGTACTTC. Translated: CASTTGGETQYF.

The rearrangement links TRBV15 to TRBJ2-5, with D unclear. The CDR3 runs 14 residues. Trimming removed 0 bases at V and 4 bases at J, with 9 bases between. Per the germline V gene, CDR1 is LNHNV and CDR2 is YYDKDF (reference sequence). The CDR3 region has the DNA TGTGCCACCAGCAGAGATAGTGGGCGAGAGACCCAGTACTTC. This codes for CATSRDSGRETQYF.

This clone appeared many times. The chain links TRBV29-1 to TRBJ2-5, with a tentative D call TRBD2 (7 bases). Germline V lookup: CDR1 SQVTM, CDR2 ANQGSEA. V shed 7 bases and J shed 4 bases, with 16 bases lying between them. The CDR3 runs 13 residues. The CDR3 DNA sequence: TGCAGCGCCGAGGGGGGGCGCGGAGAGACCCAGTACTTC. This gives the protein CSAEGGRGETQYF.

This clone appeared a single time. The chain employs TRBV4-1 and TRBJ1-5, with TRBD1 identical over 9 bases. With 1 base clipped from V and 3 bases from J, the junction kept 7 bases outside the gene matches. Germline V gives CDR1 MGHRA, CDR2 YSYEKL. This CDR3 region has 17 residues. The DNA for the CDR3 is TGCGCCAGCAGCCAAGGGGGAGGGACAGGGTACAATCAGCCCCAGCATTTT. Amino acid sequence: CASSQGGGTGYNQPQHF.

The chain combines TRBV5-1 with TRBJ2-7; TRBD2 agrees at 7 bases. The junction had 12 bases not matched to a gene; V was cut back by 4 bases and J by 5 bases. Looked up from germline, CDR1 is SGHRS and CDR2 is YFSETQ. The CDR3 runs 15 residues. The DNA for the CDR3 is TGCGCCAGCAGCACCGAGGCGGGAGTCATCAACGAGCAGTACTTC. Translated: CASSTEAGVINEQYF.

J is TRBJ1-3 and V is TRBV5-6; D uncertain. The CDR3 is 14 residues long. Germline-derived CDR1 and CDR2 are SGHDT and YYEEEE. V was trimmed by 4 bases and J by 3 bases, leaving 11 bases between them. CDR3 in amino acids: CASSPRGVGNTIYF. CDR3 DNA sequence: TGTGCCAGCAGCCCCCGCGGCGTTGGAAACACCATATATTTT.

The DNA of the CDR3 is TGCGCCACCCCTGATGGACGGCGGGATCAGCCCCAGCATTTT. As protein: CATPDGRRDQPQHF. The chain links TRBV5-1 to TRBJ1-5; D ambiguous. Deletions cut 9 bases from V and 5 bases from J, with 18 bases between. This CDR3 has 14 residues. Per germline, CDR1 SGHRS and CDR2 YFSETQ.

This clone was seen a single time. This chain joins TRBV15 and TRBJ1-5; the D is unclear. The CDR3 loop spans 15 amino acids. V was shortened by 0 bases and J by 0 bases, with 6 bases between the two germline ends. Germline CDR1 and CDR2: LNHNV and YYDKDF (reference sequence). The CDR3 sequence: CATSRDGRSNQPQHF. CDR3 coding DNA: TGTGCCACCAGCAGAGATGGGCGTAGCAATCAGCCCCAGCATTTT. The complete variable domain, with remaining parts taken from reference TRBV15 and TRBJ1-5, reads DAMVIQNPRYQVTQFGKPVTLSCSQTLNHNVMYWYQQKSSQAPKLLFHYYDKDFNNEADTPDNFQSRRPNTSFCFLDIRSPGLGDTAMYLCATSRDGRSNQPQHFGDGTRLSIL.

The rearrangement joins TRBV2 to TRBJ2-3; TRBD1 matches 7 bases. J lost 0 bases, V lost 4 bases, and 4 bases had no gene match. Germline V gene sequence: CDR1 SNHLY, CDR2 FYNNEI. This CDR3 is built from 15 residues. The CDR3 sequence: CASSGGQQSTDTQYF. The CDR3 nucleotides are TGTGCCAGCAGTGGGGGACAGCAAAGCACAGATACGCAGTATTTT.

This sequence joins TRBV29-1 and TRBJ1-1, with TRBD1 matching 8 bases. The junction had 6 bases not matched to a gene; V was cut back by 5 bases and J by 4 bases. CDR3 length equals 13 residues. The germline V gene has CDR1 SQVTM and CDR2 ANQGSEA. CDR3 bases: TGCAGCGTTTCAGGGGGCGGGGGCACTGAAGCTTTCTTT. This encodes CSVSGGGGTEAFF.

The genes are TRBV5-1 and TRBJ2-5; perhaps TRBD2 as D (7 bases). This CDR3 has 15 amino acids. Trimming took 4 bases from V and 5 from J, leaving 18 bases between them. The germline V gene has CDR1 SGHRS and CDR2 YFSETQ. As DNA, the CDR3 is TGCGCCAGCAGCCACGCTGACGGGGGGCTTGAGACCCAGTACTTC. This sequence encodes CASSHADGGLETQYF.

This clone was seen more than once but under ten times. The chain uses TRBV28 and TRBJ1-2; 7 bases line up with TRBD1. V lost 5 bases, J lost 6 bases, and 9 bases stayed unmatched. This CDR3 has 14 amino acids. Germline assignment: CDR1 MDHEN and CDR2 SYDVKM. CDR3 protein: CASSHRGGTHGYTF. DNA for the CDR3: TGTGCCAGCAGTCACAGGGGTGGGACACATGGCTACACCTTC.

V is TRBV6-5 and J is TRBJ2-7; no firm D call. V was clipped by 6 bases and J by 2 bases, with 5 bases between them. This CDR3 spans 11 amino acids. Germline loops: CDR1 MNHEY, CDR2 SVGAGI. The CDR3: CASSTPYEQYF. CDR3 in DNA: TGTGCCAGCAGCACCCCCTACGAGCAGTACTTC.